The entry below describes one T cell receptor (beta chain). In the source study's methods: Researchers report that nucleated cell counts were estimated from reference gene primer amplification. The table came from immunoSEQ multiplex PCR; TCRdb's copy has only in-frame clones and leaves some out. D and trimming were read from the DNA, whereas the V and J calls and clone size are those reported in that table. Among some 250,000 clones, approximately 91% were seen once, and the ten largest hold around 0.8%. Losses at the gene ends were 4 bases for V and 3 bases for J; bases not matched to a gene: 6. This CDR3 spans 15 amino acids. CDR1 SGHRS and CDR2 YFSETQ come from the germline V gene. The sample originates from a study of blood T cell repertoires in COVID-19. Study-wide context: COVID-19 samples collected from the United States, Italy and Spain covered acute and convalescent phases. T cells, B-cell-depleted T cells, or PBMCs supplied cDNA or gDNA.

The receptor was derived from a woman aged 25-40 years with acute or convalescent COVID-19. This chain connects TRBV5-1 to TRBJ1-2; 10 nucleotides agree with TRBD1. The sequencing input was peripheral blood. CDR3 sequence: CASSGRDRGDYGYTF. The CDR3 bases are TGCGCCAGCAGCGGCCGGGACAGGGGAGACTATGGCTACACCTTC.